The 13 T cell receptor beta chains reported below all come from one sample, sequenced in a study of shared T cell receptors in the human thymus. The protocol was immunoSEQ multiplex PCR, while the TCRdb copy is restricted to in-frame clones and leaves out a portion. The sample shows more than 550,000 clones, about 90% of them seen only once. The same data also went into a second study, on human thymus T cells.

The sample comprised thymocytes. The receptors derive from a boy under two years old with a congenital heart defect.

The chain couples TRBV6-6 to TRBJ2-7; 11 bases are a match to TRBD1. The trim removed 8 bases at V and 3 bases at J, leaving 3 bases unmatched. Germline V gene sequence: CDR1 MNHNY, CDR2 SVGAGI (reference sequence). The CDR3 loop spans 13 amino acids. CDR3 in amino acids: CASRTGGDYEQYF. The CDR3, as DNA: TGTGCCAGCCGGACAGGGGGCGACTACGAGCAGTACTTC.

This rearrangement joins TRBV5-1 to TRBJ2-3, with a possible D match to TRBD1 (6 bases). This CDR3 comprises 16 residues. The V gene's germline CDR1 is SGHRS and CDR2 YFSETQ. V lost 6 bases and J lost 4, with 21 bases in between. The CDR3 loop reads CASNVGAGVGADTQYF. In DNA form, the CDR3 reads TGCGCCAGCAACGTGGGGGCCGGAGTTGGGGCAGATACGCAGTATTTT. Full variable domain (remainder filled in from reference TRBV5-1 and TRBJ2-3): KAGVTQTPRYLIKTRGQQVTLSCSPISGHRSVSWYQQTPGQGLQFLFEYFSETQRNKGNFPGRFSGRQFSNSRSEMNVSTLELGDSALYLCASNVGAGVGADTQYFGPGTRLTVL.

The V gene is TRBV30, the J gene TRBJ2-1; 9 bases line up with TRBD2. J was trimmed by 8 bases and V by 4 bases; bases with no gene match: 12. The CDR3 is 15 amino acids. CDR1 GTSNPN and CDR2 SVGIG come from the germline V gene (reference sequence). The CDR3 sequence: CAWTMGREGHYEQFF. The CDR3 nucleotides are TGTGCCTGGACCATGGGGCGGGAGGGCCATTATGAGCAGTTCTTC.

The V gene is TRBV5-6, the J gene TRBJ2-5; perhaps TRBD2 as D (7 bases). The CDR3 has 16 residues. CDR1 SGHDT and CDR2 YYEEEE come from the germline V gene. The V gene lost 0 bases and the J gene lost 2 bases, with 14 bases spanning the gap. CDR3 residues: CASSLEGGGPQETQYF. The CDR3 bases are TGTGCCAGCAGCTTGGAGGGCGGGGGCCCACAAGAGACCCAGTACTTC.

The V and J genes are TRBV4-3 and TRBJ1-6; no definite D call. Trimming left V 0 bases short and J 7 bases short, with 13 bases between. Germline CDR1 and CDR2: LGHNA and YSLEER. The CDR3 covers 16 residues. CDR3 DNA: TGCGCCAGCAGCCAAGATAATTGGACGGGAAATTCACCCCTCCACTTT. Translating gives CASSQDNWTGNSPLHF.

The V and J genes are TRBV4-1 and TRBJ1-5; D is unclear. The CDR3 spans 17 residues. The germline V gene has CDR1 MGHRA and CDR2 YSYEKL. V was cut by 4 bases and J by 3 bases, with 19 bases left in between. The CDR3 loop reads CASSPNVIPADNQPQHF. The CDR3 nucleotides read TGCGCCAGCAGCCCCAACGTTATACCGGCGGACAATCAGCCCCAGCATTTT.

The V and J genes are TRBV9 and TRBJ2-1; weak D call: TRBD2 (6 bases). The V gene lost 3 bases and the J gene lost 10 bases, with 17 bases spanning the gap. The CDR3 loop spans 14 amino acids. Germline-derived CDR1 and CDR2 are SGDLS and YYNGEE. The DNA for the CDR3 is TGTGCCAGCAGCGGACGGGCCCGCGGGGACGAGCAGTTCTTC. This codes for CASSGRARGDEQFF.

V and J are TRBV15 and TRBJ2-3; possibly TRBD2 for D (6 bases). Germline CDR1 is LNHNV and CDR2 is YYDKDF (reference sequence). The CDR3 spans 13 residues. Trimming stripped 1 base from V and 10 bases from J, with 12 bases between. The CDR3 region is CATSRALAIAQYF. The CDR3 DNA reads as TGTGCCACCAGCAGAGCTCTAGCGATCGCGCAGTATTTT. The whole variable domain, filled in from reference TRBV15 and TRBJ2-3, reads DAMVIQNPRYQVTQFGKPVTLSCSQTLNHNVMYWYQQKSSQAPKLLFHYYDKDFNNEADTPDNFQSRRPNTSFCFLDIRSPGLGDTAMYLCATSRALAIAQYFGPGTRLTVL.

The chain has TRBV4-3 and TRBJ2-3, with TRBD2 identical over 12 bases. V was pared by 0 bases and J by 4 bases, with 14 bases of the junction left unmatched. Per germline, CDR1 LGHNA and CDR2 YSLEER. The CDR3 runs 20 residues. The CDR3 DNA is TGCGCCAGCAGCCAAGAGGGCGCTTTTACTAGCGGGAGGCCGGCAGATACGCAGTATTTT. Translating gives CASSQEGAFTSGRPADTQYF.

The chain recombines TRBV28 with TRBJ1-4; 7 bases agree with TRBD1. The germline V gene has CDR1 MDHEN and CDR2 SYDVKM. The CDR3 consists of 15 residues. With 5 bases clipped from V and 5 bases from J, the junction kept 8 bases outside the gene matches. CDR3 coding DNA: TGTGCCAGCAGTCCCAGCTTGGGACAGAATGAAAAACTGTTTTTT. Translation: CASSPSLGQNEKLFF.

This chain connects TRBV11-3 to TRBJ2-1, with TRBD2 matching 10 bases. V dropped 5 bases and J dropped 4; count of bases not matched to a gene: 2. The CDR3 has 14 residues. Germline CDR1 reads SGHNT; CDR2 reads YENEEA. CDR3 DNA sequence: TGTGCCAGCAGCCTAGCGGGAGAATACAATGAGCAGTTCTTC. Its protein product is CASSLAGEYNEQFF.

For the CDR3, the DNA is TGTGCCTGGAGTCTCCTAGCGGGGGGGTCCTACGAGCAGTACTTC. This translates into CAWSLLAGGSYEQYF. V gene TRBV30 combines with J gene TRBJ2-7; TRBD2 aligns across 12 bases. The CDR3 is made up of 15 amino acids. Per the germline V gene, CDR1 is GTSNPN and CDR2 is SVGIG (reference sequence). After removal of 2 bases from V and 1 base from J, the junction contained 3 bases not matched to a gene.

This clone has a single count. The gene calls are TRBV5-1 and TRBJ2-2; perhaps TRBD2 as D (7 bases). V lost 1 base to trimming and J lost 5 bases, with 21 bases between them. The length of the CDR3 is 18 residues. Germline V lookup: CDR1 SGHRS, CDR2 YFSETQ. The CDR3 loop is CASSLSPKRGGPTGELFF. The DNA for the CDR3 is TGCGCCAGCAGCTTGAGCCCTAAAAGGGGGGGTCCGACCGGGGAGCTGTTTTTT.